The 13 T cell receptor beta chains below all came from one sample that was sequenced in a study of blood T cell repertoires in COVID-19. Repertoires were generated with immunoSEQ multiplex PCR, while TCRdb's copy carries only in-frame clones and drops some. The data contain 150,000 to 200,000 clones, approximately 90% of them singletons. The sample was peripheral blood. The source is a woman aged 25 to 39 with acute or convalescent COVID-19.

This chain uses TRBV14 with TRBJ2-1, with a weak D call TRBD2 (6 bases). Germline V lookup: CDR1 SGHDN, CDR2 FVKESK. The CDR3 consists of 18 residues. V was clipped by 4 bases and J by 1 base, with 20 bases between them. This CDR3 is CASSPNVGGSKSYNEQFF. Written as DNA, the CDR3 is TGTGCCAGCAGCCCGAATGTCGGGGGATCCAAATCCTACAATGAGCAGTTCTTC.

The rearrangement joins TRBV5-1 to TRBJ2-1; D not resolved. This CDR3 has 12 amino acids. The V gene's germline CDR1 is SGHRS and CDR2 YFSETQ. V was clipped by 0 bases and J by 7 bases, with 5 bases between them. The CDR3: CASSLDGNEQFF. The DNA for the CDR3 is TGCGCCAGCAGCTTGGACGGGAATGAGCAGTTCTTC.

The chain joins TRBV27 to TRBJ2-1; 12 bases fit TRBD2. Germline values: CDR1 MNHEY, CDR2 SMNVEV (reference sequence). The CDR3 has 16 amino acids. V shed 7 bases and J 8 bases; nucleotides not matched to a gene: 12. CDR3 nucleotides: TGTGCCAGCACCCCAACCCCTAGCGGGAGGGCCTATGAGCAGTTCTTC. Translated: CASTPTPSGRAYEQFF.

The V call is TRBV5-1, the J call TRBJ2-2; 7 nucleotides align to TRBD1. Per the germline V gene, CDR1 is SGHRS and CDR2 is YFSETQ. The V gene end was trimmed by 4 bases and the J gene end by 9 bases; junction bases not matched to a gene: 18. This CDR3 contains 17 residues. CDR3 sequence reads: CASSLTARLHRGRELFF. The CDR3 DNA reads TGCGCCAGCAGCCTGACGGCTCGACTACACAGGGGTAGGGAGCTGTTTTTT.

V and J are TRBV28 and TRBJ1-5; D unresolved. The V gene's germline CDR1 is MDHEN and CDR2 SYDVKM. V dropped 7 bases and J dropped 1 base, with 5 bases sitting between them. This CDR3 has 12 residues. DNA of the CDR3: TGTGCCAGCATGGGCAGCAATCAGCCCCAGCATTTT. It yields the protein CASMGSNQPQHF.

This chain links TRBV3-1 (or the pseudogene TRBV3-2) with TRBJ2-1, with 7 bases fitting TRBD2. Germline CDR1 is LGHDT and CDR2 is YNNKEL (reference sequence). Germline trimming cut 5 bases from V and 5 bases from J; bases unmatched to any gene: 9. The CDR3 runs to 15 residues. CDR3 sequence reads: CASSIDQRDDNEQFF. The CDR3 DNA reads TGTGCCAGCAGCATTGACCAGCGGGATGACAATGAGCAGTTCTTC.

V is TRBV7-4 and J is TRBJ2-4; D may be TRBD1 (6 bases). The CDR3 is made up of 13 amino acids. V was pared by 3 bases and J by 8 bases, with 11 bases between. Germline CDR1 reads SGHVT; CDR2 reads SQSDAQ. The CDR3 DNA is TGTGCCAGCAGCTTTTATGGGGGCTACATTCAGTACTTC. It translates to CASSFYGGYIQYF.

The chain links TRBV6-5 to TRBJ2-1, with 12 bases fitting TRBD2. CDR1 MNHEY and CDR2 SVGAGI come from the germline V gene. The CDR3 loop spans 15 amino acids. V dropped 0 bases and J dropped 9; count of bases not matched to a gene: 3. The DNA for the CDR3 is TGTGCCAGCAGTTACTCGTCTAGCGGGAGGGTTGAGCAGTTCTTC. Protein product: CASSYSSSGRVEQFF.

The V gene is TRBV28, the J gene TRBJ2-7, with TRBD2 matching over 13 bases. The CDR3 extends over 14 amino acids. CDR1 and CDR2 (germline): MDHEN, SYDVKM. V dropped 6 bases and J dropped 6; count of bases not matched to a gene: 5. CDR3 residues: CASSPGTSGTEQYF. The CDR3 DNA sequence: TGTGCCAGCAGCCCCGGGACTAGCGGGACCGAGCAGTACTTC.

This rearrangement joins TRBV6-1 to TRBJ1-1, with a tentative D call TRBD1 (6 bases). The CDR3 consists of 15 residues. The V gene's germline CDR1 is MNHNS and CDR2 SASEGT. V gave up 7 bases and J gave up 0 bases, with 15 bases separating them. CDR3 DNA sequence: TGTGCCAGCATTATGCAGGGGAAAATGAACACTGAAGCTTTCTTT. Residues: CASIMQGKMNTEAFF.

This sequence joins TRBV28 and TRBJ1-6; D ambiguous. Trimming pared 6 bases from V and 5 bases from J, leaving 11 bases between. Germline V gene sequence: CDR1 MDHEN, CDR2 SYDVKM. CDR3 length equals 14 residues. This CDR3 is CASSSWADNSPLHF. In nucleotides, the CDR3 is TGTGCCAGCAGCTCCTGGGCAGATAATTCACCCCTCCACTTT.

The chain links TRBV10-2 to TRBJ2-3; D gene ambiguous. Germline V lookup: CDR1 WSHSY, CDR2 SAAADI. CDR3 length: 14 residues. V lost 0 bases, J lost 3 bases, and 7 bases lay in between. CDR3 sequence reads: CASSESTLTDTQYF. CDR3 bases: TGCGCCAGCAGTGAGTCGACTTTGACAGATACGCAGTATTTT.

V and J are TRBV19 and TRBJ2-7; D unresolved. V dropped 8 bases and J dropped 6 bases, with 5 bases sitting between them. This CDR3 is built from 9 residues. Germline V gene sequence: CDR1 LNHDA, CDR2 SQIVND (reference sequence). This chain's CDR3 is CASSCEQYF. DNA for the CDR3: TGTGCCAGTTCTTGCGAGCAGTACTTC.